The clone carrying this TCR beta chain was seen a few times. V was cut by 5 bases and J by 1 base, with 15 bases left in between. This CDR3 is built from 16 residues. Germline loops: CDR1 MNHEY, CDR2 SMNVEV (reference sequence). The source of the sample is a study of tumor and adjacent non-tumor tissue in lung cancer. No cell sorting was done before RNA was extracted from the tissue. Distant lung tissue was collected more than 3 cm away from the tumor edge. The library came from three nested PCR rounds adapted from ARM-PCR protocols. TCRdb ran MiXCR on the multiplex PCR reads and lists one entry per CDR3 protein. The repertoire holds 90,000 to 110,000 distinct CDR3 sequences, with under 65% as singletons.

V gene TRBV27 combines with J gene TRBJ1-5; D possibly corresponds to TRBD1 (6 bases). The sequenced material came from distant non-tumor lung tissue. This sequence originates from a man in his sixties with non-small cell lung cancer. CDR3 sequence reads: CASSTRGGGSNQPQHF. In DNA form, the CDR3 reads TGTGCCAGCAGTACCCGAGGGGGGGGGAGCAATCAGCCCCAGCATTTT.